A selection of T cell receptor beta chains follows, all from one sample in a study of blood T cell repertoires in COVID-19. Profiled with immunoSEQ multiplex PCR; TCRdb holds only in-frame clones, not every one. The sample lists around 330,000 clones, around 90% occurring once. Sequenced: PBMCs or T cells enriched from blood (not recorded which). The receptors stem from a woman aged 18 to 35 who had recovered from COVID-19. Both conserved end residues are part of each CDR3. A D gene is named only where the DNA matches it firmly. Clone size is shown for a subset of rows, as once, few, many or a class of expanded clone.

- TRBJ1-2 TRBV7-9 - CASSGGTYYGYTF TGTGCCAGCAGCGGGGGGACCTACTATGGCTACACCTTC
- TRBJ1-2 TRBV24-1 - CATSDGGTYYGYTF TGTGCCACCAGTGATGGGGGCACCTACTATGGCTACACCTTC
- TRBJ1-2 TRBV4-2 TRBD1 CASSQSPQGADYGYTF TGTGCCAGCAGCCAATCACCCCAGGGGGCGGACTATGGCTACACCTTC
- TRBJ2-5 TRBV7-2 TRBD2 CASSSQGLAGGPETQYF TGTGCCAGCAGCTCCCAAGGACTAGCGGGGGGGCCTGAGACCCAGTACTTC
- TRBJ1-5 TRBV5-8 - CASSSEGWGNFGQPQHF TGTGCCAGCAGCTCGGAGGGGTGGGGAAATTTCGGTCAGCCCCAGCATTTT
- TRBJ1-3 TRBV9 - CASSGAPGAGNTIYF TGTGCCAGCAGCGGCGCTCCAGGGGCAGGAAACACCATATATTTT
- TRBJ1-4 TRBV5-1 TRBD1 CASSEGTGVLVGNEKLFF TGCGCCAGCAGCGAGGGGACAGGAGTTCTCGTTGGTAATGAAAAACTGTTTTTT
once TRBJ2-3 TRBV4-2 - CASSQEARDTQYF TGTGCCAGCAGCCAAGAGGCCCGAGATACGCAGTATTTT
- TRBJ1-1 TRBV9 - CASSVGGRGRTEAFF TGTGCCAGCAGCGTAGGGGGCAGGGGTAGAACTGAAGCTTTCTTT
- TRBJ1-2 TRBV5-8 - CASSLYGKIHYGYTF TGTGCCAGCAGCTTGTACGGGAAGATCCACTATGGCTACACCTTC
- TRBJ1-6 TRBV6-5 - CASLSLRDTNSPLHF TGTGCCAGCCTCTCTCTTCGGGACACTAATTCACCCCTCCACTTT
- TRBJ2-1 TRBV2 TRBD2 CASGRAGGAYNEQFF TGTGCCAGCGGTCGAGCGGGGGGGGCCTACAATGAGCAGTTCTTC
- TRBJ1-1 TRBV5-1 - CASSLNLGHDTEAFF TGCGCCAGCAGCTTGAACCTTGGACATGACACTGAAGCTTTCTTT
once TRBJ1-3 TRBV20-1 - CSASYPRSPGNTIYF TGCAGTGCTAGTTATCCGAGGAGCCCTGGAAACACCATATATTTT
- TRBJ1-4 TRBV7-5 - CVRSPDRDMVEKLFF TGTGTCAGAAGCCCTGACAGGGACATGGTTGAAAAACTGTTTTTT
- TRBJ2-3 TRBV13 TRBD1 CASSSSGTGPDTQYF TGTGCCAGCAGCTCTTCCGGGACAGGACCAGATACGCAGTATTTT
- TRBJ1-5 TRBV11-2 - CASSFSGLHNQPQHF TGTGCCAGCAGCTTTTCAGGACTCCACAATCAGCCCCAGCATTTT
- TRBJ2-7 TRBV14 - CASSQEREQYF TGTGCCAGCAGCCAAGAGCGGGAGCAGTACTTC
- TRBJ2-3 TRBV19 - CASSILSGSNTDTQYF TGTGCCAGTAGTATCCTCTCCGGGAGTAACACAGATACGCAGTATTTT
- TRBJ2-2 TRBV7-9 - CASSLVWRREHTGELFF TGTGCCAGCAGCTTAGTATGGCGGAGGGAGCACACCGGGGAGCTGTTTTTT
once TRBJ1-1 TRBV10-3 - CACWGGEDTEAFF TGTGCCTGCTGGGGGGGTGAGGACACTGAAGCTTTCTTT
- TRBJ1-1 TRBV6-2/TRBV6-3 TRBD1 CASSTQGKLNTEAFF TGTGCCAGCAGTACACAGGGGAAACTAAACACTGAAGCTTTCTTT
- TRBJ2-1 TRBV7-2 TRBD1 CASSLVPQQGATFF TGTGCCAGCAGCTTAGTACCCCAACAGGGGGCCACGTTCTTC
- TRBJ1-2 TRBV5-1 - CASSLVITILYGYTF TGCGCCAGCAGCTTGGTCATCACTATACTCTATGGCTACACCTTC
- TRBJ2-1 TRBV5-1 TRBD2 CASRTGGDAYNEQFF TGCGCCAGCAGGACTGGGGGGGATGCCTACAATGAGCAGTTCTTC
- TRBJ2-1 TRBV7-2 - CASSEDRQVLRWFF TGTGCCAGCAGCGAAGACAGGCAAGTTCTGAGGTGGTTCTTC
- TRBJ1-2 TRBV28 - CASSFFGVGYTF TGTGCCAGCAGTTTTTTCGGGGTTGGCTACACCTTC
once TRBJ1-5 TRBV3-1/TRBV3-2 TRBD1 CASSHTGGSSQPQHF TGTGCCAGCAGCCATACAGGGGGATCGAGTCAGCCCCAGCATTTT
- TRBJ1-2 TRBV6-2/TRBV6-3 - CASSYSIFLYRSDYGYTF TGTGCCAGCAGTTACTCGATATTTCTCTACAGGAGCGACTATGGCTACACCTTC
- TRBJ1-2 TRBV6-5 - CASSPLRGYGYTF TGTGCCAGCAGCCCGCTCCGGGGATATGGCTACACCTTC
- TRBJ2-2 TRBV6-5 - CASSSVGEAGELFF TGTGCCAGCAGTTCAGTCGGGGAGGCCGGGGAGCTGTTTTTT
- TRBJ2-1 TRBV5-1 TRBD2 CASSLARLGGNEQFF TGCGCCAGCAGCTTGGCCCGGCTGGGGGGGAATGAGCAGTTCTTC
once TRBJ2-3 TRBV18 TRBD1 CASSPAGGAPQDTQYF TGTGCCAGCTCACCGGCAGGGGGCGCCCCCCAAGATACGCAGTATTTT
- TRBJ1-2 TRBV7-9 - CASSSRVIFKGLYGYTF TGTGCCAGCAGCTCGAGGGTTATCTTTAAGGGCCTCTATGGCTACACCTTC
- TRBJ2-3 TRBV6-5 - CASSYSQGNRDTQYF TGTGCCAGCAGTTACTCGCAGGGGAATCGAGATACGCAGTATTTT
- TRBJ2-1 TRBV4-3 - CASSQAITHGNEQFF TGCGCCAGCAGCCAAGCAATAACCCACGGCAATGAGCAGTTCTTC
- TRBJ2-3 TRBV7-3 - CASSPSTDTQYF TGTGCCAGCAGCCCTAGCACAGATACGCAGTATTTT
- TRBJ2-7 TRBV6-1 - CASSGWGYRRGDYEQYF TGTGCCAGCAGTGGTTGGGGTTACAGGCGTGGGGACTACGAGCAGTACTTC
- TRBJ1-5 TRBV5-6 TRBD1 CASSFGQVHNQPQHF TGTGCCAGCAGCTTTGGACAGGTACACAATCAGCCCCAGCATTTT
- TRBJ2-3 TRBV7-3 TRBD2 CASSAGGTGTDTQYF TGTGCCAGCAGCGCCGGGGGGACGGGTACAGATACGCAGTATTTT
- TRBJ1-6 TRBV4-3 TRBD1 CASSPTTGNSPLHF TGCGCCAGCAGCCCGACGACAGGGAATTCACCCCTCCACTTT